These 24 T cell receptor beta chains share one sample of origin, sequenced in a study of shared clonotypes between healthy human individuals. Naive CD8 cells lacked CD45RO, underwent positive selection for CCR7 and left out terminally differentiated effector memory CD45RA+ cells. TCRdb's table, derived via immunoSEQ multiplex PCR, lists solely in-frame clones and lacks some. The table records around 2.1 million clones, approximately 94% of them present only once. Material for sequencing was naive CD8+ T cells from PBMCs. The receptors were gathered from a man aged 18 to 30 in good health. Some clones in this sample may be carry-over from other donors' samples.

This chain connects TRBV11-2 to TRBJ2-7; the D is unclear. Germline lookup yields CDR1 SGHAT and CDR2 FQNNGV. The CDR3 extends over 13 amino acids. Trimming stripped 5 bases from V and 6 bases from J, with 14 bases between. CDR3 amino acids: CASSETLAGEQYF. CDR3 in DNA: TGTGCCAGCAGCGAGACACTGGCTGGCGAGCAGTACTTC.

This clone showed up just once. The chain has TRBV6-5 and TRBJ2-2; D not resolved. The germline V gene encodes CDR1 MNHEY and CDR2 SVGAGI. This CDR3 region has 14 residues. V lost 2 bases and J lost 6, with 10 bases in between. This chain's CDR3 is CASSYAARPGELFF. The DNA of the CDR3 is TGTGCCAGCAGTTACGCCGCTCGACCCGGGGAGCTGTTTTTT.

V gene TRBV13 combines with J gene TRBJ2-1; no clear D. Per germline, CDR1 PRHDT and CDR2 FYEKMQ (reference sequence). Trimming cost V 2 bases and J 9 bases, with 8 bases left between them. The CDR3 runs 12 residues. The CDR3, as DNA: TGTGCCAGCAGCTTATTGGTAGGTGAGCAGTTCTTC. The encoded protein is CASSLLVGEQFF. Complete variable domain (other parts from reference TRBV13 and TRBJ2-1): AAGVIQSPRHLIKEKRETATLKCYPIPRHDTVYWYQQGPGQDPQFLISFYEKMQSDKGSIPDRFSAQQFSDYHSELNMSSLELGDSALYFCASSLLVGEQFFGPGTRLTVL.

The chain joins TRBV7-9 to TRBJ1-2, with D perhaps TRBD1 (6 bases). This CDR3 contains 14 residues. V dropped 1 base and J dropped 7 bases, with 13 bases sitting between them. Per germline, CDR1 SEHNR and CDR2 FQNEAQ (reference sequence). The CDR3, as DNA: TGTGCCAGCAGCTTAGGTCGGGGGGCGTTTGGCTACACCTTC. Its translation: CASSLGRGAFGYTF.

The DNA for the CDR3 is TGTGCCAGCAGCCCGACAGGGGGCCCCCCCTACGAGCAGTACTTC. Protein sequence: CASSPTGGPPYEQYF. The V call is TRBV5-4, the J call TRBJ2-7, with 10 nucleotides matching TRBD1. The germline CDR1 and CDR2 sequences are SGHNT and YYREEE (reference sequence). The CDR3 has 15 residues. With 4 bases clipped from V and 2 bases from J, the junction kept 6 bases outside the gene matches.

The chain links TRBV4-1 to TRBJ1-4; D call uncertain. With 0 bases removed from V and 7 bases from J, the gap between germline ends came to 12 bases. The CDR3 runs to 15 residues. CDR1 is MGHRA and CDR2 is YSYEKL in the germline V gene. Here the CDR3 reads CASSQDRAVGEKLFF. For the CDR3, the DNA is TGCGCCAGCAGCCAAGATAGGGCAGTGGGTGAAAAACTGTTTTTT.

The chain recombines TRBV27 with TRBJ2-5; 10 bases match TRBD1. The CDR3 is made up of 14 amino acids. After removal of 3 bases from V and 6 bases from J, the junction contained 4 bases not matched to a gene. The V gene's germline CDR1 is MNHEY and CDR2 SMNVEV (reference sequence). Here the CDR3 reads CASSFRDRGQTQYF. The CDR3 DNA follows: TGTGCCAGCAGTTTCCGGGACAGGGGACAGACCCAGTACTTC.

The chain couples TRBV27 to TRBJ2-7; D may be TRBD2 (5 bases). The V gene's germline CDR1 is MNHEY and CDR2 SMNVEV (reference sequence). This CDR3 region has 15 residues. V lost 2 bases to trimming and J lost 5 bases, with 16 bases between them. DNA for the CDR3: TGTGCCAGCAGTTTAACCCCGGAGGTATTCCACGAGCAGTACTTC. Its translation: CASSLTPEVFHEQYF.

The chain couples TRBV6-1 to TRBJ1-4; tentative D call: TRBD1 (5 bases). Deletions cut 8 bases from V and 3 bases from J, with 13 bases between. The CDR3 totals 14 residues. Germline-derived CDR1 and CDR2 are MNHNS and SASEGT. The CDR3 DNA is TGTGCCAGCGGAGGTAGGGGATCTAATGAAAAACTGTTTTTT. This codes for CASGGRGSNEKLFF.

J is TRBJ2-5 and V is TRBV6-5, with D possibly matching TRBD2 (7 bases). Germline CDR1 is MNHEY and CDR2 is SVGAGI. V shed 7 bases and J shed 5 bases, with 20 bases lying between them. The CDR3 is 15 amino acids. CDR3 nucleotide sequence: TGTGCCAGCAACCACGGTGGCAGGGGAGGGGAGACCCAGTACTTC. Amino acids: CASNHGGRGGETQYF.

The V call is TRBV4-3, the J call TRBJ2-2; TRBD1 is a possible D gene (6 bases). The CDR3 spans 14 residues. Germline CDR1 is LGHNA and CDR2 is YSLEER. The V and J ends lost 3 bases and 6 bases respectively, with 11 bases between them. The CDR3, as DNA: TGCGCCAGCAGCCAGCACAGGGAACCCGGGGAGCTGTTTTTT. Amino acids: CASSQHREPGELFF.

The chain carries TRBV11-2 and TRBJ2-5, with 11 nucleotides matching TRBD1. Germline CDR1 reads SGHAT; CDR2 reads FQNNGV. Trimming at V came to 4 bases and at J to 4 bases, leaving 5 bases not matched to a gene. This CDR3 is built from 15 residues. The DNA of the CDR3 is TGTGCCAGCAGCTCCAGGACAGGGGGCCGAGAGACCCAGTACTTC. Protein sequence: CASSSRTGGRETQYF.

CDR3 sequence (DNA): TGTGCCAGCAGCCCGTCGGGGGCGCGAGTCACCGGGGAGCTGTTTTTT. This encodes CASSPSGARVTGELFF. The chain combines TRBV7-9 with TRBJ2-2, with D perhaps TRBD1 or TRBD2 (6 bases each). This CDR3 is built from 16 residues. Trimming took off 5 bases at V and 4 bases at J, with 17 bases between the two ends. The germline V gene encodes CDR1 SEHNR and CDR2 FQNEAQ (reference sequence).

The J gene is TRBJ2-5, the V gene TRBV9; 12 bases match TRBD2. Germline lookup yields CDR1 SGDLS and CDR2 YYNGEE. J was trimmed by 4 bases and V by 5 bases; bases with no gene match: 9. The CDR3 runs 16 residues. The CDR3 sequence is CASSLAGGPGRETQYF. The DNA of the CDR3 is TGTGCCAGCAGTCTAGCGGGAGGGCCGGGGCGAGAGACCCAGTACTTC.

CDR3 in DNA: TGTGCCAGCAGTGCCAGGGTAGGGTGGGTCGGTGAAGCTTTCTTT. It translates to CASSARVGWVGEAFF. This chain joins TRBV25-1 and TRBJ1-1, with D possibly being TRBD1 (5 bases). The CDR3 extends over 15 amino acids. Per germline, CDR1 MGHDK and CDR2 SYGVNS. The V end was cut by 4 bases, the J end by 7 bases, with 19 bases between.

V usage is TRBV29-1 and J usage is TRBJ2-5; D is unclear. V lost 6 bases and J lost 4, with 9 bases in between. CDR3 length: 11 residues. Per the germline V gene, CDR1 is SQVTM and CDR2 is ANQGSEA. CDR3 amino acids: CSVKVGETQYF. The CDR3 DNA reads TGCAGCGTAAAAGTGGGAGAGACCCAGTACTTC.

V is TRBV19 and J is TRBJ1-5; 11 bases line up with TRBD1. Unmatched junction bases numbered 9, after V lost 0 bases and J lost 2 bases. This CDR3 has 19 amino acids. Germline V gives CDR1 LNHDA, CDR2 SQIVND (reference sequence). As DNA, the CDR3 is TGTGCCAGTAGTATAGAGGGGGACAGGGGGTGGCACGGCAATCAGCCCCAGCATTTT. Translating it yields CASSIEGDRGWHGNQPQHF. The variable domain in full, completed from reference TRBV19 and TRBJ1-5, reads DGGITQSPKYLFRKEGQNVTLSCEQNLNHDAMYWYRQDPGQGLRLIYYSQIVNDFQKGDIAEGYSVSREKKESFPLTVTSAQKNPTAFYLCASSIEGDRGWHGNQPQHFGDGTRLSIL.

This rearrangement joins TRBV30 to TRBJ1-3; D call uncertain. The CDR3 totals 13 residues. Germline CDR1 reads GTSNPN; CDR2 reads SVGIG (reference sequence). V was clipped by 7 bases and J by 3 bases, with 13 bases between them. In nucleotides, the CDR3 is TGTGCCTCCATTTCGGATAATGGAAACACCATATATTTT. It codes for CASISDNGNTIYF.

The CDR3 reads CASSDPLRDRVHEQYF. CDR3 nucleotides: TGTGCCAGCAGCGACCCGCTCCGGGACAGGGTACACGAGCAGTACTTC. The rearrangement joins TRBV9 to TRBJ2-7; 9 bases fit TRBD1. The germline gives CDR1 SGDLS, CDR2 YYNGEE. The CDR3 loop spans 16 amino acids. V trimming: 3 bases; J trimming: 5 bases; junction bases outside the gene matches: 12. The full variable domain, its missing parts supplied by reference TRBV9 and TRBJ2-7, is DSGVTQTPKHLITATGQRVTLRCSPRSGDLSVYWYQQSLDQGLQFLIQYYNGEERAKGNILERFSAQQFPDLHSELNLSSLELGDSALYFCASSDPLRDRVHEQYFGPGTRLTVT.

J is TRBJ1-5 and V is TRBV9; D call uncertain. V was trimmed by 0 bases and J by 1 base, leaving 8 bases between them. The CDR3 extends over 15 amino acids. Germline lookup yields CDR1 SGDLS and CDR2 YYNGEE. The CDR3 DNA is TGTGCCAGCAGCGTAGGAGCCGCCAGCAATCAGCCCCAGCATTTT. Translating gives CASSVGAASNQPQHF.

This sequence joins TRBV19 and TRBJ1-5; D unclear. Germline loops: CDR1 LNHDA, CDR2 SQIVND (reference sequence). The CDR3 is 13 amino acids. Trimming took off 7 bases at V and 7 bases at J, with 14 bases between the two ends. CDR3 bases: TGTGCCAGTACCCTCGGGTTGGGGCAGCCCCAGCATTTT. Its translation is CASTLGLGQPQHF.

The gene calls are TRBV6-5 and TRBJ2-7; D ambiguous. CDR1 is MNHEY and CDR2 is SVGAGI in the germline V gene. V lost 5 bases and J lost 6, with 20 bases in between. The CDR3 has 15 residues. The CDR3 reads CASSAQGNHYSEQYF. CDR3 in DNA: TGTGCCAGCAGTGCGCAAGGGAACCACTACTCCGAGCAGTACTTC.

The chain is built from TRBV9 and TRBJ2-3; D possibly corresponds to TRBD1 (5 bases). V was trimmed by 0 bases and J by 0 bases, leaving 14 bases between them. The CDR3 consists of 17 residues. The V gene's germline CDR1 is SGDLS and CDR2 YYNGEE. The CDR3, as DNA: TGTGCCAGCAGCGTAGGTGGCAGGGTTACTAGCACAGATACGCAGTATTTT. It yields the protein CASSVGGRVTSTDTQYF.

This clone was seen only once. The chain uses TRBV2 and TRBJ2-1; D is undetermined. CDR3 length: 16 amino acids. Per the germline V gene, CDR1 is SNHLY and CDR2 is FYNNEI. V was clipped by 3 bases and J by 5 bases, with 17 bases between them. This chain's CDR3 is CASSEGLRLLNNEQFF. In DNA, the CDR3 is TGTGCCAGCAGTGAGGGTCTGCGGTTGCTTAACAATGAGCAGTTCTTC.